The sequence of this TCR beta chain was determined in a study of early T cells in non-severe SARS-CoV-2 infection. CDR1 is MGHRA, CDR2 YSYEKL, per germline. CDR3 length: 15 amino acids. V dropped 3 bases and J dropped 0 bases, with 9 bases sitting between them. TCRdb used MiXCR to reprocess the 5' RACE reads, holding one entry per CDR3 protein. The table includes some 52,000 distinct CDR3 sequences, 8% to 8.5% detected once. This clonotype was seen ten or more times. This chain uses TRBV4-1 with TRBJ1-5; no clear D. The source material was whole blood. This receptor was taken from an adult who was a healthcare worker with PCR-confirmed SARS-CoV-2 infection or an uninfected control (not recorded which). The CDR3 DNA reads as TGCGCCAGCAGCCATCGACCGATTAGCAATCAGCCCCAGCATTTT. Residues: CASSHRPISNQPQHF.